These 28 T cell receptor beta chains came from one sample sequenced in a study of siplizumab effects on memory and regulatory T cells. TCRdb keeps only in-frame clones here, not all; method: immunoSEQ multiplex PCR. The profile shows tens of thousands of clones, more than 80% of them singletons. The sample consisted of CD8+ T cells sorted from blood. Source of these receptors: a human donor in good health.

This chain links TRBV27 with TRBJ2-7; 12 nucleotides match TRBD1. Germline V gene sequence: CDR1 MNHEY, CDR2 SMNVEV (reference sequence). This CDR3 is 14 amino acids long. V lost 3 bases, J lost 5 bases, and 2 bases stayed unmatched. In DNA form, the CDR3 reads TGTGCCAGCAGTTTTGGGACAGGGGGCAACGAGCAGTACTTC. Protein product: CASSFGTGGNEQYF.

V gene TRBV6-6 combines with J gene TRBJ1-6; D is ambiguous. Germline CDR1 is MNHNY and CDR2 is SVGAGI (reference sequence). The CDR3 is 13 amino acids. CDR3 amino acids: CATFVGGNSPLHF. CDR3 DNA: TGTGCGACCTTTGTAGGCGGAAATTCACCCCTCCACTTT.

The V call is TRBV19, the J call TRBJ1-3; D not resolved. This CDR3 is built from 13 residues. The germline V gene has CDR1 LNHDA and CDR2 SQIVND (reference sequence). V lost 9 bases to trimming and J lost 0 bases, with 9 bases between them. This CDR3 is CARQPNSGNTIYF. The CDR3 nucleotides are TGTGCCAGGCAGCCAAACTCTGGAAACACCATATATTTT.

V usage is TRBV6-1 and J usage is TRBJ2-7, with 10 nucleotides matching TRBD2. Germline V gene sequence: CDR1 MNHNS, CDR2 SASEGT. V lost 2 bases and J lost 3; bases outside the gene matches: 10. The CDR3 contains 17 residues. CDR3 region: CASSENTSGETYYEQYF. The DNA for the CDR3 is TGTGCCAGCAGTGAAAATACTAGCGGGGAGACCTACTACGAGCAGTACTTC.

CDR3 loop: CASQTGTSGYSSYNEQFF. DNA for the CDR3: TGTGCCAGCCAGACCGGGACTAGCGGGTACTCCTCCTACAATGAGCAGTTCTTC. The gene calls are TRBV18 and TRBJ2-1; 12 nucleotides match TRBD2. The CDR3 has 18 amino acids. V lost 8 bases to trimming and J lost 0 bases; unmatched junction nucleotides: 11. Germline V gives CDR1 KGHSH, CDR2 LQKENI.

This CDR3 is CASSPAGSVSSYNEQFF. The CDR3 DNA sequence: TGTGCCAGTAGTCCCGCAGGGAGCGTGAGCTCCTACAATGAGCAGTTCTTC. V gene TRBV19 combines with J gene TRBJ2-1; D might be TRBD1 or TRBD2, each matching 5 bases. Germline lookup yields CDR1 LNHDA and CDR2 SQIVND (reference sequence). V shed 5 bases and J shed 0 bases, with 17 bases lying between them. The CDR3 contains 17 residues.

Here the CDR3 reads CASSPYRDRAYEQYF. The DNA of the CDR3 is TGTGCCAGCAGCCCATACCGGGACAGAGCCTACGAGCAGTACTTC. This chain joins TRBV6-5 and TRBJ2-7, with 7 bases aligning to TRBD1. The V gene's germline CDR1 is MNHEY and CDR2 SVGAGI. The J segment lost 2 bases and the V segment lost 6 bases, leaving 10 bases of the junction unmatched. The CDR3 consists of 15 residues.

The V call is TRBV19, the J call TRBJ1-1; no reliable D call. The CDR3 loop spans 14 amino acids. V shed 2 bases and J shed 0 bases, with 7 bases lying between them. The germline V gene encodes CDR1 LNHDA and CDR2 SQIVND (reference sequence). CDR3 amino acids: CASSIRWLNTEAFF. The DNA of the CDR3 is TGTGCCAGTAGTATACGTTGGTTGAACACTGAAGCTTTCTTT.

This sequence joins TRBV5-6 and TRBJ2-7; D is tentatively TRBD1 or TRBD2 (5 bases each). The CDR3 loop spans 16 amino acids. V shed 6 bases and J shed 3 bases, with 22 bases lying between them. Germline lookup yields CDR1 SGHDT and CDR2 YYEEEE. CDR3 DNA sequence: TGTGCCAGCACCGATAGGGCATCCGGGGCAATCTACGAGCAGTACTTC. Translation gives CASTDRASGAIYEQYF.

The chain links TRBV5-1 to TRBJ1-1; no clear D gene. The germline V and J ends were trimmed by 2 bases and 1 base, with 12 bases remaining between them. The germline V gene has CDR1 SGHRS and CDR2 YFSETQ. The CDR3 is 15 amino acids. This CDR3 is CASSFYEGGNTEAFF. The CDR3 DNA reads as TGCGCCAGCAGCTTCTACGAGGGAGGGAACACTGAAGCTTTCTTT.

The rearrangement joins TRBV19 to TRBJ2-7; D is possibly TRBD2 (5 bases). The germline V and J ends were trimmed by 4 bases and 4 bases, with 14 bases remaining between them. This CDR3 is 14 amino acids long. Germline CDR1 LNHDA, CDR2 SQIVND (reference sequence). The CDR3 DNA reads TGTGCCAGTAGTAACACGCTAGCAGAATACGAGCAGTACTTC. Amino acid sequence: CASSNTLAEYEQYF.

The J gene is TRBJ2-4, the V gene TRBV7-9; a weak D match, TRBD2 (6 bases). The CDR3 consists of 13 residues. V was clipped by 8 bases and J by 4 bases, with 12 bases between them. CDR1 and CDR2 (germline): SEHNR, FQNEAQ (reference sequence). The CDR3 DNA is TGTGCCAGCGCTGGGGGGTTAAAAAACATTCAGTACTTC. Protein sequence: CASAGGLKNIQYF.

This clone was recorded once. This chain links TRBV6-6 with TRBJ2-3; D gene unclear. With 6 bases removed from V and 0 bases from J, the gap between germline ends came to 10 bases. Germline values: CDR1 MNHNY, CDR2 SVGAGI (reference sequence). This CDR3 spans 14 amino acids. CDR3 nucleotides: TGTGCCAGCAGCGGAATCCTTAGCACAGATACGCAGTATTTT. It translates to CASSGILSTDTQYF.

Here the CDR3 reads CASSPHPGYNEQFF. In nucleotides, the CDR3 is TGTGCCAGCAGTCCCCATCCGGGCTACAATGAGCAGTTCTTC. This chain connects TRBV27 to TRBJ2-1; D is uncertain. Trimming took off 5 bases at V and 3 bases at J, with 11 bases between the two ends. This CDR3 is built from 14 residues. Germline V gene sequence: CDR1 MNHEY, CDR2 SMNVEV (reference sequence).

The rearrangement uses TRBV5-4 and TRBJ2-5; 7 positions agree with TRBD1. V lost 2 bases to trimming and J lost 4 bases; unmatched junction nucleotides: 8. The CDR3 has 15 residues. CDR1 SGHNT and CDR2 YYREEE come from the germline V gene (reference sequence). The CDR3: CASSLEAGGIETQYF. The CDR3 DNA reads TGTGCCAGCAGCTTAGAGGCAGGGGGAATAGAGACCCAGTACTTC.

The chain is built from TRBV4-1 and TRBJ1-2; D is ambiguous. Looked up from germline, CDR1 is MGHRA and CDR2 is YSYEKL. Trimming pared 3 bases from V and 2 bases from J, leaving 13 bases between. The CDR3 length is 15 residues. For the CDR3, the DNA is TGCGCCAGCAGCCACTCGCCGACTGGGAACTATGGCTACACCTTC. This sequence encodes CASSHSPTGNYGYTF.

The V and J genes are TRBV9 and TRBJ1-2; the D gene is possibly TRBD1 (5 bases). V was pared by 0 bases and J by 7 bases, with 16 bases between. The CDR3 extends over 15 amino acids. Germline CDR1 and CDR2: SGDLS and YYNGEE. CDR3 loop: CASSVGISAGTGYTF. The CDR3 nucleotides read TGTGCCAGCAGCGTAGGAATCTCGGCAGGGACTGGCTACACCTTC.

The chain has TRBV6-1 and TRBJ1-2; TRBD1 matches at 7 bases. CDR1 MNHNS and CDR2 SASEGT come from the germline V gene. The CDR3 spans 11 residues. V trimming: 6 bases; J trimming: 7 bases; junction bases outside the gene matches: 2. CDR3 protein: CASSDRVGYTF. The DNA of the CDR3 is TGTGCCAGCAGCGACAGGGTTGGCTACACCTTC.

This clone was observed once. The chain links TRBV4-2 to TRBJ2-2, with 7 positions matching TRBD1. This CDR3 is built from 20 residues. Unmatched junction bases numbered 13, after V lost 0 bases and J lost 0 bases. Germline V gene lookup returns CDR1 LGHNA and CDR2 YNFKEQ. Here the CDR3 DNA reads TGTGCCAGCAGCCAAGATCTGCCCGACAGGGTCTTGTCGAACACCGGGGAGCTGTTTTTT. Amino acid sequence: CASSQDLPDRVLSNTGELFF.

The rearrangement uses TRBV11-2 and TRBJ2-7; 10 bases line up with TRBD2. Germline assignment: CDR1 SGHAT and CDR2 FQNNGV. The V and J ends lost 2 bases and 1 base, in that order; junction bases with no gene match: 5. The CDR3 runs 16 residues. CDR3 DNA sequence: TGTGCCAGCAGCTTATCGACTAGCGGGCCTTCCTACGAGCAGTACTTC. The encoded protein is CASSLSTSGPSYEQYF.

This rearrangement joins TRBV27 to TRBJ2-1; no clear D gene. Germline V gives CDR1 MNHEY, CDR2 SMNVEV (reference sequence). V was clipped by 0 bases and J by 8 bases, with 8 bases between them. The CDR3 length is 13 residues. CDR3 sequence (DNA): TGTGCCAGCAGTTTATCGCCCTCATATGAGCAGTTCTTC. Amino acid sequence: CASSLSPSYEQFF.

The gene calls are TRBV19 and TRBJ1-2, with D maybe TRBD1 (5 bases). Germline values: CDR1 LNHDA, CDR2 SQIVND (reference sequence). V shed 4 bases and J shed 4 bases, with 10 bases lying between them. The CDR3 covers 13 residues. The CDR3 reads CASSTGTAYGYTF. As DNA, the CDR3 is TGTGCCAGTAGTACCGGGACGGCCTATGGCTACACCTTC.

This clone appeared once. V usage is TRBV14 and J usage is TRBJ2-1; 12 nucleotides agree with TRBD2. The germline CDR1 and CDR2 sequences are SGHDN and FVKESK. V dropped 1 base and J dropped 10; count of bases not matched to a gene: 17. This CDR3 comprises 19 residues. The CDR3 DNA sequence: TGTGCCAGCAGCCAAGTCGGGCTAGCGGGAGGGCCGGGGCCTCAGGAGCAGTTCTTC. This codes for CASSQVGLAGGPGPQEQFF.

V is TRBV29-1 and J is TRBJ2-1, with 10 bases fitting TRBD2. Germline CDR1 and CDR2: SQVTM and ANQGSEA. The CDR3 is 13 amino acids. J gave up 7 bases and V 4 bases, and 4 bases lay outside the gene matches. The CDR3 loop reads CSVVERGGNEQFF. In DNA form, the CDR3 reads TGCAGCGTTGTAGAGCGGGGGGGGAATGAGCAGTTCTTC.

Here the CDR3 DNA reads TGTGCCAGCAGCGCCCCCCACAGCTACGAGCAGTACTTC. Amino acids: CASSAPHSYEQYF. The V call is TRBV9, the J call TRBJ2-7, with D unresolved. The CDR3 is 13 residues long. CDR1 is SGDLS and CDR2 is YYNGEE in the germline V gene. Trimming stripped 3 bases from V and 3 bases from J, with 10 bases between.

The rearrangement links TRBV7-9 to TRBJ2-7; D call uncertain. The ends were cut back, 5 bases at V and 4 bases at J, with 12 bases in the middle. Germline V gene lookup returns CDR1 SEHNR and CDR2 FQNEAQ (reference sequence). The CDR3 consists of 13 residues. For the CDR3, the DNA is TGTGCCAGCAGCGCGCAACACCAATACGAGCAGTACTTC. Encoded protein: CASSAQHQYEQYF.

This clone was detected only a few times. This rearrangement joins TRBV19 to TRBJ1-2; D gene unclear. Germline values: CDR1 LNHDA, CDR2 SQIVND (reference sequence). Trimming removed 5 bases at V and 4 bases at J, with 11 bases between. This CDR3 contains 13 residues. The CDR3 nucleotides are TGTGCCAGTAGTGCTACGGCCGCCTATGGCTACACCTTC. Translated: CASSATAAYGYTF.

The chain carries TRBV6-5 and TRBJ1-4; 9 bases are shared with TRBD1. The CDR3 is 15 residues long. CDR1 and CDR2 from the germline V gene are MNHEY and SVGAGI. Unmatched junction bases numbered 9, after V lost 8 bases and J lost 5 bases. DNA of the CDR3: TGTGCCAGCTCCCCGGGGACAGGGTTGAATGAAAAACTGTTTTTT. It specifies CASSPGTGLNEKLFF.